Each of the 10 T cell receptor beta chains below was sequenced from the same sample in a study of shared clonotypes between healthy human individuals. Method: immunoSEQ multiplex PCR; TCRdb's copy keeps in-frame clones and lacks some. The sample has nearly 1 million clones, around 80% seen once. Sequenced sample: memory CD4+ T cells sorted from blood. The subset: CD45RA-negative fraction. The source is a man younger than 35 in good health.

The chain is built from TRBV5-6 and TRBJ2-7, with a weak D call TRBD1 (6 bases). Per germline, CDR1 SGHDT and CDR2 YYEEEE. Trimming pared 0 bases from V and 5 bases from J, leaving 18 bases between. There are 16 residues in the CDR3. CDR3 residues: CASSLAGIQGLNEQYF. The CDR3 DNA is TGTGCCAGCAGCTTGGCCGGCATCCAGGGGCTCAACGAGCAGTACTTC.

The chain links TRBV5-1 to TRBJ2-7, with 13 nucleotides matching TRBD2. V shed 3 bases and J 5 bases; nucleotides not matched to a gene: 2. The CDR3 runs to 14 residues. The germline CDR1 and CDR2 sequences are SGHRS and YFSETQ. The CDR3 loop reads CASSSGLAGNEQYF. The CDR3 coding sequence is TGCGCCAGCAGCTCGGGACTAGCGGGAAACGAGCAGTACTTC.

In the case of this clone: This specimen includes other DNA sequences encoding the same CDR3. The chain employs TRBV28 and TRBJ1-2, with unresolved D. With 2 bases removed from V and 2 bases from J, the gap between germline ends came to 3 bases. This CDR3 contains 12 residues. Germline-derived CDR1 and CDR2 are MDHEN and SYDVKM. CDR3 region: CASSLRNYGYTF. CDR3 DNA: TGTGCCAGCAGTTTACGGAACTATGGCTACACCTTC.

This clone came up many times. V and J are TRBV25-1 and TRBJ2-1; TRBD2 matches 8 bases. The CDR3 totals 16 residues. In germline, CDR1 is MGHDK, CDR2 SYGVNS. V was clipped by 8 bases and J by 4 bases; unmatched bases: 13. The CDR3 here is CASRSDSGGRYNEQFF. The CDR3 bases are TGTGCCAGCCGCAGTGATTCGGGGGGGCGATACAATGAGCAGTTCTTC.

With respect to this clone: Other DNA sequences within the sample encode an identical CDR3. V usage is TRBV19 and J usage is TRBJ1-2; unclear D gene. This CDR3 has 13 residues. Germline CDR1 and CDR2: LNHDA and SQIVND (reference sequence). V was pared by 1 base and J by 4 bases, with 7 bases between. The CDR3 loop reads CASSIGAGYGYTF. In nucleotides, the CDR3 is TGTGCCAGTAGTATAGGAGCGGGCTATGGCTACACCTTC.

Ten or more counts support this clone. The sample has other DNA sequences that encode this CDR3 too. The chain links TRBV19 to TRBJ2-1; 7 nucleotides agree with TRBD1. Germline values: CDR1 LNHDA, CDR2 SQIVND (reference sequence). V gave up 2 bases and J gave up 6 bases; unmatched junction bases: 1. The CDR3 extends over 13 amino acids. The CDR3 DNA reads TGTGCCAGTAGTATAAGACAGGGCAATGAGCAGTTCTTC. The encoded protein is CASSIRQGNEQFF. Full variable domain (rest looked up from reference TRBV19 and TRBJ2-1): DGGITQSPKYLFRKEGQNVTLSCEQNLNHDAMYWYRQDPGQGLRLIYYSQIVNDFQKGDIAEGYSVSREKKESFPLTVTSAQKNPTAFYLCASSIRQGNEQFFGPGTRLTVL.

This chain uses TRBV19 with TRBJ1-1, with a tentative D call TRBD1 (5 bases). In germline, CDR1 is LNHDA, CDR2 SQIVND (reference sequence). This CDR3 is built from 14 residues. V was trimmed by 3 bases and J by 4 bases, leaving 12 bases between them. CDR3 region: CASSMGREGTEAFF. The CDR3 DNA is TGTGCCAGTAGTATGGGCAGGGAGGGCACTGAAGCTTTCTTT.

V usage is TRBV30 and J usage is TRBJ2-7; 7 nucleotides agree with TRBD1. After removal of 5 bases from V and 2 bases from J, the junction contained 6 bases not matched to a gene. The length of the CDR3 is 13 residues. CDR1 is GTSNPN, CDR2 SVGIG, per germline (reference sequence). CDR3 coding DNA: TGTGCCTGGTCCGGGACAGTCGCCTACGAGCAGTACTTC. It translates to CAWSGTVAYEQYF.

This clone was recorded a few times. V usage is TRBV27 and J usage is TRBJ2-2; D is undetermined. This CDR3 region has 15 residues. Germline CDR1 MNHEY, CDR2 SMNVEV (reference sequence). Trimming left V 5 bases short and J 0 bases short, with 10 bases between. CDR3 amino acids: CASSHRPTNTGELFF. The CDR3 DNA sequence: TGTGCCAGCAGTCACCGCCCTACGAACACCGGGGAGCTGTTTTTT.

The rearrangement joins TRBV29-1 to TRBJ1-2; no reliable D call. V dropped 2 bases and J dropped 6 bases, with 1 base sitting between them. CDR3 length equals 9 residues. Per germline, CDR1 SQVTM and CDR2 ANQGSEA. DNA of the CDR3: TGCAGCGTTGAAAATGGCTACACCTTC. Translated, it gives CSVENGYTF.